This T cell receptor (beta chain) was sequenced during a study of cytomegalovirus exposure and HLA in healthy donors. Background on the study: Researchers found that roughly 77% of 350 to 500 genotyped donors fell within the Caucasian-associated ancestry cluster. Study-level points and caveats: Later, an analysis showed that TCR beta chains associated with HLA were more clonally expanded than others that were equally common. In a later analysis, productive TCRs from donors in an Asian-associated ancestry cluster reportedly carried fewer N-insertions than the cohort mean.

As for this clone: Its cognate antigen is unknown.

It was with 60 Vbeta and 13 Jbeta primers that the PCR ran. Produced via immunoSEQ multiplex PCR; TCRdb's table is partial and in-frame only. The repertoire table contains 100,000 or so clones. The CDR3 is 14 residues long. Germline assignment: CDR1 LGHNA and CDR2 YNFKEQ. V was shortened by 1 base and J by 5 bases, with 11 bases between the two germline ends. The source of this sequence is a man aged 50 to 59 in good health and CMV-seronegative. Sequencing was performed on PBMCs. The rearrangement uses TRBV4-2 and TRBJ2-5, with D perhaps matching TRBD2 (6 bases). This CDR3 reads CASSQGSGRETQYF. The CDR3 DNA reads TGTGCCAGCAGCCAAGGATCAGGGAGGGAGACCCAGTACTTC.